This T cell receptor beta chain stems from a study of molecular identifiers for immune sequencing clone quantification. Study-level points and caveats: Highly expanded clone sizes could end up underestimated if a barcode were shared by identical TCR molecules.

The CDR3 spans 13 residues. With 3 bases removed from V and 3 bases from J, the gap between germline ends came to 8 bases. CDR1 and CDR2 (germline): MNHEY, SMNVEV (reference sequence). This clonotype was detected a few times. Its target is unknown. Each CDR3 protein is one row after TCRdb ran MiXCR on the PCR reads. The sample has around 460,000 distinct CDR3 sequences, approximately 25% seen once; the top ten hold roughly 0.77%. The sequenced sample consisted of naive CD8+ T cells from blood, with Jurkat cell RNA spiked in. Subset here: FACS-sorted CD8+CD4-CCR7+CD45RA+ naive T cells. This clonotype was sampled from a human donor in good health. Some libraries in this study had Jurkat cell RNA spiked in. V usage is TRBV27 and J usage is TRBJ1-2, with D possibly being TRBD1 (5 bases). The CDR3 is CASSFDSHYGYTF. The CDR3 DNA follows: TGTGCCAGCAGTTTTGACAGCCACTATGGCTACACCTTC.